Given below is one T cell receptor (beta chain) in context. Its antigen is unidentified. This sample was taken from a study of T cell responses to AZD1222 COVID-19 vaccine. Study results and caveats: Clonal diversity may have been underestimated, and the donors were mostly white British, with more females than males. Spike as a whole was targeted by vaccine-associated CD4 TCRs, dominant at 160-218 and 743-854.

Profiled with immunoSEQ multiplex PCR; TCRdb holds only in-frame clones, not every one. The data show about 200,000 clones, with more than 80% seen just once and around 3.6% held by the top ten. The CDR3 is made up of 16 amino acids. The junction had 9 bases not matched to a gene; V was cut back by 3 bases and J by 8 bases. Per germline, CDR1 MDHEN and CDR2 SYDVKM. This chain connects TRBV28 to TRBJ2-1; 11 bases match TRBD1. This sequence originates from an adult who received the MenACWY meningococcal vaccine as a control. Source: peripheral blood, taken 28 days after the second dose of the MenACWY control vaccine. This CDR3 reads CASSLRDRGYVDEQFF. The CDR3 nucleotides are TGTGCCAGCAGTTTGCGGGACAGGGGGTACGTCGATGAGCAGTTCTTC.